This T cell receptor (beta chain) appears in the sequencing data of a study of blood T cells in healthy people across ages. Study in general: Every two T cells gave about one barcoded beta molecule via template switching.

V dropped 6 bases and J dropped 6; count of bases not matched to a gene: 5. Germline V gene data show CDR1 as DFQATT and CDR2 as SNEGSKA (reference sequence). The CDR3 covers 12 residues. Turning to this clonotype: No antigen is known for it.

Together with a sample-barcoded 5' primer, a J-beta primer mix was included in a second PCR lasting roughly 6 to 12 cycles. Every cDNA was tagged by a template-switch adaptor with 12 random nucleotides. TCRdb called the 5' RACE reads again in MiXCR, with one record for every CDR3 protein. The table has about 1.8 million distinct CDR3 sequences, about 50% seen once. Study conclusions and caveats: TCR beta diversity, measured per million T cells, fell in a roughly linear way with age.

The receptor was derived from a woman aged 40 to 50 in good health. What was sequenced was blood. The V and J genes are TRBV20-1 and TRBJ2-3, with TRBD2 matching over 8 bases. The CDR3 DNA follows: TGCAGTGCGGGACTAGATACGGATACGCAGTATTTT. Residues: CSAGLDTDTQYF.